A selection of T cell receptor beta chains follows, all from one sample in a study of T-cell memory formation after mild COVID-19. TCRdb redid the calling of the 5' RACE reads with MiXCR, one entry per CDR3 protein. The sample consists of about 400,000 distinct CDR3 sequences, approximately 14% of them appearing once. The sample consisted of PBMCs or a T cell subset sorted from them (not recorded which). The receptors shown here come from a man aged 18 to 30 who had mild COVID-19 (a few samples of this study predate the infection). Cell type and time point are not known. CDR3s include the opening cysteine and the closing phenylalanine or tryptophan. The order of the fields is J gene, D gene, clone size, V gene, CDR3 protein, CDR3 DNA. D genes are given only for firm matches. Size is omitted from some rows. Given values are once, few, many or a class for expanded clones.

j_call: TRBJ1-1
d_call: -
clone_size: few
v_call: TRBV3-1
cdr3_aa: CASSQRQREAFF
cdr3_nt: TGTGCCAGCAGCCAACGCCAGCGTGAAGCTTTCTTT

j_call: TRBJ2-1
d_call: -
clone_size: few
v_call: TRBV5-6
cdr3_aa: CASNTLGSYNEQFF
cdr3_nt: TGTGCCAGTAATACCCTGGGATCCTACAATGAGCAGTTCTTC

j_call: TRBJ1-2
d_call: -
clone_size: many
v_call: TRBV12-3/TRBV12-4
cdr3_aa: CASSLIPRVYGYTF
cdr3_nt: TGTGCCAGCAGTTTAATCCCCAGGGTATATGGCTACACCTTC

j_call: TRBJ1-4
d_call: TRBD1
clone_size: -
v_call: TRBV12-3/TRBV12-4
cdr3_aa: CASRNDREGEKLFF
cdr3_nt: TGTGCCAGCAGGAATGACAGGGAGGGTGAAAAACTGTTTTTT

j_call: TRBJ1-2
d_call: -
clone_size: -
v_call: TRBV5-1
cdr3_aa: CASSPSTNSGYTF
cdr3_nt: TGCGCCAGCAGCCCTTCTACTAACTCTGGCTACACCTTC

j_call: TRBJ2-2
d_call: -
clone_size: -
v_call: TRBV7-9
cdr3_aa: CASSTAGGGNTGELFF
cdr3_nt: TGTGCCAGCAGCACAGCTGGTGGCGGAAACACCGGGGAGCTGTTTTTT

j_call: TRBJ1-5
d_call: -
clone_size: -
v_call: TRBV6-2/TRBV6-3
cdr3_aa: CASKEESGTLVGNQPQHF
cdr3_nt: TGTGCCAGCAAAGAAGAGTCCGGGACCTTGGTAGGCAATCAGCCCCAGCATTTT

j_call: TRBJ1-5
d_call: TRBD1
clone_size: -
v_call: TRBV10-3
cdr3_aa: CAISESRTGVLRQPQHF
cdr3_nt: TGTGCCATCAGTGAGTCTAGGACAGGGGTGCTTAGACAGCCCCAGCATTTT

j_call: TRBJ1-1
d_call: -
clone_size: many
v_call: TRBV6-5
cdr3_aa: CASTLRGPGGHTEAFF
cdr3_nt: TGTGCCAGCACCCTAAGGGGCCCCGGTGGGCACACTGAAGCTTTCTTT

j_call: TRBJ1-1
d_call: -
clone_size: many
v_call: TRBV7-6
cdr3_aa: CASSLSSWGSDTEAFF
cdr3_nt: TGTGCCAGCAGCTTAAGTAGTTGGGGTTCGGACACTGAAGCTTTCTTT

j_call: TRBJ1-6
d_call: TRBD1
clone_size: -
v_call: TRBV28
cdr3_aa: CASNLLGQSPNSPLHF
cdr3_nt: TGTGCCAGCAATCTACTGGGACAGTCCCCTAATTCACCCCTCCACTTT

j_call: TRBJ2-3
d_call: -
clone_size: many
v_call: TRBV4-3
cdr3_aa: CASSQETWADTQYF
cdr3_nt: TGCGCCAGCAGCCAAGAAACCTGGGCAGATACGCAGTATTTT

j_call: TRBJ1-3
d_call: -
clone_size: -
v_call: TRBV12-3/TRBV12-4
cdr3_aa: CASSFPPNSGNTIYF
cdr3_nt: TGTGCCAGCAGTTTCCCCCCGAACTCTGGAAACACCATATATTTT

j_call: TRBJ2-7
d_call: TRBD1
clone_size: few
v_call: TRBV7-2
cdr3_aa: CASKERPGQGSYEQYF
cdr3_nt: TGTGCCAGCAAGGAACGGCCGGGACAGGGATCCTACGAGCAGTACTTC

j_call: TRBJ2-7
d_call: -
clone_size: -
v_call: TRBV9
cdr3_aa: CASSVTTGPNEQYF
cdr3_nt: TGTGCCAGCAGCGTTACAACAGGTCCTAACGAGCAGTACTTC

j_call: TRBJ1-1
d_call: -
clone_size: few
v_call: TRBV4-1
cdr3_aa: CASSQESGSTEAFF
cdr3_nt: TGCGCCAGCAGCCAAGAAAGCGGCAGCACTGAAGCTTTCTTT

j_call: TRBJ1-2
d_call: -
clone_size: -
v_call: TRBV6-1
cdr3_aa: CASSERATTYRGYTF
cdr3_nt: TGTGCCAGCAGTGAACGGGCAACGACTTATCGGGGCTACACCTTC

j_call: TRBJ2-5
d_call: -
clone_size: few
v_call: TRBV20-1
cdr3_aa: CSARVQETQYF
cdr3_nt: TGCAGTGCTAGAGTCCAAGAGACCCAGTACTTC

j_call: TRBJ2-3
d_call: -
clone_size: -
v_call: TRBV11-2
cdr3_aa: CASSLEPSTDTQYF
cdr3_nt: TGTGCCAGCAGCTTAGAACCCAGCACAGATACGCAGTATTTT

j_call: TRBJ1-2
d_call: -
clone_size: few
v_call: TRBV29-1
cdr3_aa: CSVDFGYGYTF
cdr3_nt: TGCAGCGTTGACTTTGGGTATGGCTACACCTTC

j_call: TRBJ2-5
d_call: -
clone_size: many
v_call: TRBV7-6
cdr3_aa: CASSMGRQETQYF
cdr3_nt: TGTGCCAGCAGCATGGGACGGCAAGAGACCCAGTACTTC

j_call: TRBJ2-2
d_call: -
clone_size: few
v_call: TRBV20-1
cdr3_aa: CSARDFQTGDTGELFF
cdr3_nt: TGCAGTGCTAGAGATTTTCAGACAGGCGACACCGGGGAGCTGTTTTTT

j_call: TRBJ2-6
d_call: -
clone_size: few
v_call: TRBV7-6
cdr3_aa: CASSFRPPSGANVLTF
cdr3_nt: TGTGCCAGCAGCTTCAGGCCCCCCTCTGGGGCCAACGTCCTGACTTTC

j_call: TRBJ2-3
d_call: -
clone_size: -
v_call: TRBV3-2
cdr3_aa: CASRARGVTDTQYF
cdr3_nt: TGTGCCAGCAGAGCTCGCGGGGTGACAGATACGCAGTATTTT

j_call: TRBJ2-2
d_call: -
clone_size: few
v_call: TRBV6-5
cdr3_aa: CASLASNTGELFF
cdr3_nt: TGTGCCAGCTTAGCTTCGAACACCGGGGAGCTGTTTTTT

j_call: TRBJ1-1
d_call: -
clone_size: many
v_call: TRBV12-3/TRBV12-4
cdr3_aa: CASSMEPLRSTEAFF
cdr3_nt: TGTGCCAGCAGTATGGAACCACTCAGGAGCACTGAAGCTTTCTTT

j_call: TRBJ1-4
d_call: -
clone_size: few
v_call: TRBV30
cdr3_aa: CASSPGNNEKLFF
cdr3_nt: TGTGCCTCCTCTCCAGGGAATAATGAAAAACTGTTTTTT

j_call: TRBJ2-3
d_call: TRBD2
clone_size: few
v_call: TRBV5-1
cdr3_aa: CASSLAVSGGKIDTQYF
cdr3_nt: TGCGCCAGCAGCTTGGCCGTTAGCGGGGGAAAAATAGATACGCAGTATTTT

j_call: TRBJ2-1
d_call: -
clone_size: -
v_call: TRBV7-9
cdr3_aa: CASSSPREKGLYFSNEQFF
cdr3_nt: TGTGCCAGCAGCTCCCCCCGGGAGAAGGGACTCTATTTTTCCAATGAGCAGTTCTTC

j_call: TRBJ2-1
d_call: TRBD2
clone_size: many
v_call: TRBV7-9
cdr3_aa: CASSFTSGAYNEQFF
cdr3_nt: TGTGCCAGCAGTTTCACTAGCGGAGCCTACAATGAGCAGTTCTTC

j_call: TRBJ1-6
d_call: -
clone_size: -
v_call: TRBV27
cdr3_aa: CASSSEGSNSPLHF
cdr3_nt: TGTGCCAGCAGTTCTGAAGGGAGTAATTCACCCCTCCACTTT